These 21 T cell receptor beta chains were sequenced from one sample in a study of cytomegalovirus exposure and HLA in healthy donors. Amplification used 60 Vbeta primers and 13 Jbeta primers. Sequenced by immunoSEQ multiplex PCR; TCRdb stores in-frame clones only, minus some. The repertoire holds some 150,000 clones, with 68% as singletons. Sequencing was performed on PBMCs. All receptors come from a man between 60 and 75 years old in good health and CMV-seronegative.

This sequence joins TRBV28 and TRBJ1-4, with no clear D. Per germline, CDR1 MDHEN and CDR2 SYDVKM. The CDR3 totals 13 residues. V dropped 8 bases and J dropped 0 bases, with 7 bases sitting between them. The CDR3, as DNA: TGTGCCAGCTCCGGTGCAACTAATGAAAAACTGTTTTTT. This encodes CASSGATNEKLFF.

This clone came up a few times. This chain connects TRBV29-1 to TRBJ2-2; a possible D gene is TRBD2 (6 bases). Per the germline V gene, CDR1 is SQVTM and CDR2 is ANQGSEA. The CDR3 runs 12 residues. Trimming removed 6 bases at V and 5 bases at J, with 10 bases between. The CDR3 nucleotides read TGCAGCGTGGCTGGACTAACCGGGGAGCTGTTTTTT. It translates to CSVAGLTGELFF.

The chain recombines TRBV6-1 with TRBJ1-2; possibly TRBD1 for D (6 bases). Germline values: CDR1 MNHNS, CDR2 SASEGT. The CDR3 covers 15 residues. The V end was cut by 4 bases, the J end by 5 bases, with 17 bases between. CDR3 protein: CASSVNRDRLYGYTF. The DNA of the CDR3 is TGTGCCAGCAGTGTGAACAGGGACCGTTTATATGGCTACACCTTC.

This clone was counted a few times. Germline and junction disagree at one end, which may indicate a read error. The chain carries TRBV7-9 and TRBJ2-6; D is possibly TRBD1 (5 bases). CDR1 SEHNR and CDR2 FQNEAQ come from the germline V gene (reference sequence). The CDR3 length is 16 residues. This CDR3 is CSSSLGQGYGANVLTF. CDR3 DNA: TGTTCCAGCAGCTTGGGTCAGGGCTATGGGGCCAACGTCCTGACTTTC.

The chain links TRBV6-5 to TRBJ2-3; D gene unclear. Germline V gives CDR1 MNHEY, CDR2 SVGAGI. V lost 2 bases and J lost 2, with 11 bases in between. CDR3 length equals 15 residues. This CDR3 reads CASSYLRRPTDTQYF. CDR3 in DNA: TGTGCCAGCAGTTACCTTCGGAGACCCACAGATACGCAGTATTTT.

The rearrangement uses TRBV14 and TRBJ1-2; the D is unclear. CDR3 length: 12 residues. Trimming left V 2 bases short and J 7 bases short, with 8 bases between. Germline V gene sequence: CDR1 SGHDN, CDR2 FVKESK. CDR3 amino acids: CASSQLSFGYTF. In nucleotides, the CDR3 is TGTGCCAGCAGCCAACTCTCCTTTGGCTACACCTTC.

For this clone: Germline is not matched at one junction end, which may reflect a read error. V usage is TRBV7-9 and J usage is TRBJ2-5; 14 bases agree with TRBD2. The CDR3 loop spans 15 amino acids. CDR1 SEHNR and CDR2 FQNEAQ come from the germline V gene (reference sequence). The CDR3 coding sequence is TGTTCCAGCAGCTTACGGACTAGCGGGGGGGAGACCCAGTACTTC. It specifies CSSSLRTSGGETQYF.

This clone has more than one count but fewer than ten. V and J are TRBV5-4 and TRBJ1-4; TRBD1 is a possible D gene (5 bases). Germline lookup yields CDR1 SGHNT and CDR2 YYREEE (reference sequence). The CDR3 runs 14 residues. The V end was cut by 0 bases, the J end by 2 bases, with 5 bases between. DNA for the CDR3: TGTGCCAGCAGCTTGGCAGGGACTAATGAAAAACTGTTTTTT. Its protein product is CASSLAGTNEKLFF.

This chain joins TRBV7-2 and TRBJ1-3; possibly TRBD1 for D (5 bases). With 5 bases removed from V and 0 bases from J, the gap between germline ends came to 14 bases. The CDR3 length is 16 residues. CDR1 is SGHTA, CDR2 FQGNSA, per germline. Here the CDR3 reads CASSPGGSSSGNTIYF. CDR3 nucleotide sequence: TGTGCCAGCAGCCCCGGGGGGTCGAGCTCTGGAAACACCATATATTTT.

The J gene is TRBJ2-3, the V gene TRBV4-1; 7 positions match TRBD2. Germline V gives CDR1 MGHRA, CDR2 YSYEKL. This CDR3 region has 14 residues. Trimming removed 4 bases from V and 4 bases from J; junction bases left unmatched: 5. The CDR3 region has the DNA TGCGCCAGCAGCCCGGCGGGAGTGGCAGATACGCAGTATTTT. Protein sequence: CASSPAGVADTQYF.

The CDR3 sequence: CASRTGMNTEAFF. The CDR3 coding sequence is TGCGCCAGCAGGACAGGGATGAACACTGAAGCTTTCTTT. This chain uses TRBV10-2 with TRBJ1-1; 7 bases align to TRBD1. Germline CDR1 is WSHSY and CDR2 is SAAADI. J was trimmed by 0 bases and V by 6 bases; bases with no gene match: 1. The CDR3 contains 13 residues.

The chain combines TRBV27 with TRBJ2-5, with 9 nucleotides matching TRBD1. The length of the CDR3 is 13 residues. V gave up 5 bases and J gave up 3 bases; unmatched junction bases: 1. Per germline, CDR1 MNHEY and CDR2 SMNVEV (reference sequence). The CDR3 sequence: CASSRQGEETQYF. The DNA for the CDR3 is TGTGCCAGCAGTCGACAGGGGGAAGAGACCCAGTACTTC.

This clone was seen a handful of times. V usage is TRBV7-2 and J usage is TRBJ1-5; D gene uncertain. This CDR3 contains 15 residues. CDR1 is SGHTA, CDR2 FQGNSA, per germline. Trimming shortened V by 2 bases and J by 0 bases, and 8 bases separated the two germline ends. CDR3 nucleotides: TGTGCCAGCAGCTTATCAGGAAATAGCAATCAGCCCCAGCATTTT. Translated: CASSLSGNSNQPQHF.

This chain links TRBV5-1 with TRBJ2-1; D not resolved. V was shortened by 0 bases and J by 2 bases, with 9 bases between the two germline ends. This CDR3 region has 15 residues. Germline loops: CDR1 SGHRS, CDR2 YFSETQ. The CDR3 is CASSLVTGPYNEQFF. CDR3 bases: TGCGCCAGCAGCTTGGTTACGGGTCCCTACAATGAGCAGTTCTTC.

This chain links TRBV13 with TRBJ2-7; 7 bases line up with TRBD1. CDR1 and CDR2 from the germline V gene are PRHDT and FYEKMQ (reference sequence). V lost 2 bases, J lost 3 bases, and 4 bases stayed unmatched. The CDR3 consists of 14 residues. The CDR3 spells CASSLLGTDYEQYF. In nucleotides, the CDR3 is TGTGCCAGCAGCTTACTCGGGACAGACTACGAGCAGTACTTC.

The chain links TRBV7-9 to TRBJ2-2; D is undetermined. CDR3 size: 17 residues. Trimming removed 5 bases at V and 1 base at J, with 17 bases between. Looked up from germline, CDR1 is SEHNR and CDR2 is FQNEAQ (reference sequence). CDR3 DNA: TGTGCCAGCAGCGTATTCGGCCGCGGCAAGAACACCGGGGAGCTGTTTTTT. Its translation is CASSVFGRGKNTGELFF.

The gene calls are TRBV4-3 and TRBJ2-3; 13 bases map to TRBD2. The ends lost 5 bases at V and 5 bases at J; junction bases unmatched: 7. The CDR3 is 16 residues long. Germline-derived CDR1 and CDR2 are LGHNA and YSLEER. CDR3 nucleotides: TGCGCCAGCAGCACACGGACTAGCGGGAGATTAGATACGCAGTATTTT. Protein sequence: CASSTRTSGRLDTQYF.

J is TRBJ1-5 and V is TRBV18, with D unclear. Germline values: CDR1 KGHSH, CDR2 LQKENI. V lost 3 bases and J 5 bases, leaving 11 bases between the germline ends. The CDR3 has 14 amino acids. The CDR3 protein is CASSPSGKHQPQHF. Written as DNA, the CDR3 is TGTGCCAGCTCACCCTCCGGGAAACATCAGCCCCAGCATTTT.

CDR3 region: CASSIREREGPYEQYF. The CDR3 nucleotides read TGTGCCAGTAGTATCCGGGAGCGGGAGGGTCCCTACGAGCAGTACTTC. The V gene is TRBV19, the J gene TRBJ2-7, with 10 bases identical to TRBD2. The germline V gene encodes CDR1 LNHDA and CDR2 SQIVND (reference sequence). V dropped 3 bases and J dropped 2; count of bases not matched to a gene: 7. The CDR3 contains 16 residues. The variable domain in full, completed from reference TRBV19 and TRBJ2-7, reads DGGITQSPKYLFRKEGQNVTLSCEQNLNHDAMYWYRQDPGQGLRLIYYSQIVNDFQKGDIAEGYSVSREKKESFPLTVTSAQKNPTAFYLCASSIREREGPYEQYFGPGTRLTVT.

CDR3 DNA: TGTGCCAGCAGCCTCGAAGCTAGCGGGAGCCTCCGCACAGATACGCAGTATTTT. It yields the protein CASSLEASGSLRTDTQYF. The chain is built from TRBV5-6 and TRBJ2-3; 10 bases agree with TRBD2. This CDR3 has 18 amino acids. The V and J ends lost 4 bases and 1 base, in that order; junction bases with no gene match: 12. Per germline, CDR1 SGHDT and CDR2 YYEEEE.

The J gene is TRBJ2-1, the V gene TRBV16; D is undetermined. Looked up from germline, CDR1 is KGHSY and CDR2 is FQNENV. V was clipped by 2 bases and J by 0 bases, with 8 bases between them. There are 15 residues in the CDR3. CDR3 sequence: CASSQGQASYNEQFF. The CDR3 nucleotides are TGTGCCAGCAGCCAAGGGCAGGCCTCCTACAATGAGCAGTTCTTC.